This is a list of T cell receptor beta chains from one sample in a study of OX40 agonist ivuxolimab in advanced cancers. Some clones are missing from TCRdb's copy, which holds only in-frame ones; the method was immunoSEQ multiplex PCR. The sample contains under 20,000 clones, about 90% of which appear only once. The sample in question was CD4+ or CD8+ T cells sorted from blood, obtained in a trial of the OX40 agonist ivuxolimab. The receptors derive from an adult with an advanced solid tumor such as melanoma, head and neck, liver or kidney cancer. The CDR3 runs from the conserved cysteine through the conserved F or W. Each record gives: V gene, J gene, clone size, D gene, CDR3 protein, CDR3 DNA. A D gene is named only where the DNA matches it firmly. Clone size, where shown, is once, few, many, or a class for clones that have expanded.

TRBV28	TRBJ2-3	few	NA	CASRPDRAPSGTWNTDTQYF	TGTGCCAGCAGACCGGACAGGGCGCCTAGCGGGACATGGAACACAGATACGCAGTATTTT
TRBV5-4	TRBJ2-3	NA	TRBD1	CASSLRGQGVDTQYF	TGTGCCAGCAGCCTACGGGGACAGGGGGTTGATACGCAGTATTTT
TRBV11-2	TRBJ2-7	NA	NA	CASSPGLTYEQYF	TGTGCCAGCAGCCCCGGACTGACCTACGAGCAGTACTTC
TRBV2	TRBJ2-3	NA	NA	CASSEQSGSTDTQYF	TGTGCCAGCAGTGAACAGAGCGGGAGCACAGATACGCAGTATTTT
TRBV7-3	TRBJ2-2	once	NA	CASSSSGLNTGELFF	TGTGCCAGCAGCTCCTCGGGACTGAACACCGGGGAGCTGTTTTTT
TRBV10-3	TRBJ1-6	NA	NA	CAISELADNSPLHF	TGTGCCATCAGTGAGCTGGCCGATAATTCACCCCTCCACTTT
TRBV7-3	TRBJ2-5	NA	TRBD1	CASSRQGIQETQYF	TGTGCCAGCAGCAGACAGGGAATACAAGAGACCCAGTACTTC
TRBV5-1	TRBJ2-2	NA	TRBD1	CASSFPSGGTGELFF	TGCGCCAGCAGCTTTCCGTCAGGGGGCACCGGGGAGCTGTTTTTT
TRBV9	TRBJ2-2	NA	NA	CASSPAARELFF	TGTGCCAGCAGCCCCGCGGCGAGGGAGCTGTTTTTT
TRBV6-1	TRBJ2-1	NA	NA	CASSEGDEQFF	TGTGCCAGCAGTGAGGGGGATGAGCAGTTCTTC
TRBV28	TRBJ2-5	NA	NA	CAIHGTDPQETQYF	TGTGCCATACATGGGACGGACCCTCAAGAGACCCAGTACTTC
TRBV4-3	TRBJ1-1	NA	NA	CASSQDEQEEGTEAFF	TGCGCCAGCAGCCAAGACGAGCAGGAGGAGGGCACTGAAGCTTTCTTT
TRBV30	TRBJ2-7	NA	TRBD2	CAWVREDFYEQYF	TGTGCCTGGGTCCGGGAGGATTTCTACGAGCAGTACTTC
TRBV29-1	TRBJ2-3	NA	TRBD1	CSVEGQGTDTQYF	TGCAGCGTTGAAGGACAGGGTACAGATACGCAGTATTTT
TRBV11-2	TRBJ2-7	few	NA	CASSLERYEQYF	TGTGCCAGCAGCTTAGAACGGTACGAGCAGTACTTC
TRBV5-1	TRBJ1-1	NA	TRBD1	CASSPGQGLNTEAFF	TGCGCCAGCAGCCCAGGACAGGGGCTGAACACTGAAGCTTTCTTT
TRBV30	TRBJ1-2	NA	TRBD1	CASDRGPYYGYTF	TGTGCCTCGGACAGGGGACCCTACTATGGCTACACCTTC
TRBV7-8	TRBJ1-2	NA	NA	CASSLESGVYLNGYTF	TGTGCCAGCAGCTTAGAATCAGGGGTTTATCTGAATGGCTACACCTTC
TRBV9	TRBJ1-1	NA	NA	CASSVAPRVSEAFF	TGTGCCAGCAGCGTAGCTCCGAGAGTCTCTGAAGCTTTCTTT
TRBV19	TRBJ2-7	NA	TRBD1	CASSIVGTGEAEQYF	TGTGCCAGTAGTATAGTGGGGACAGGGGAGGCCGAGCAGTACTTC
TRBV4-3	TRBJ2-5	once	NA	CASSQLGMGSQETQYF	TGCGCCAGCAGCCAATTGGGGATGGGGTCCCAAGAGACCCAGTACTTC
TRBV9	TRBJ1-5	once	TRBD1	CASSPLRDRRLSADYSNQPQHF	TGTGCCAGCAGCCCCCTCCGGGACAGGAGGCTCTCGGCAGATTATAGCAATCAGCCCCAGCATTTT
TRBV9	TRBJ2-5	NA	NA	CASSVAVSGETQYF	TGTGCCAGCAGCGTAGCAGTTTCTGGGGAGACCCAGTACTTC
TRBV28	TRBJ2-7	NA	NA	CASSLLGDEQYF	TGTGCCAGCAGTTTATTGGGGGACGAGCAGTACTTC
TRBV5-1	TRBJ2-5	NA	TRBD1	CASSRDSQETQYF	TGCGCCAGCAGTCGGGACAGCCAAGAGACCCAGTACTTC
TRBV6-6	TRBJ2-1	NA	NA	CASSGVGMNEQFF	TGTGCCAGCAGCGGAGTCGGTATGAATGAGCAGTTCTTC
TRBV5-6	TRBJ2-5	NA	NA	CASSPSRRERRETQYF	TGTGCCAGCAGTCCTTCCCGGCGGGAAAGGAGAGAGACCCAGTACTTC
TRBV19	TRBJ2-7	NA	TRBD2	CASSPGTSVLYEQYF	TGTGCCAGTAGTCCGGGGACTAGCGTACTCTACGAGCAGTACTTC
TRBV7-9	TRBJ2-2	NA	TRBD2	CASIAGGYTGELFF	TGTGCCAGCATAGCGGGAGGGTACACCGGGGAGCTGTTTTTT
TRBV19	TRBJ1-1	few	TRBD1	CASSVTGGVEAFF	TGTGCCAGTAGTGTGACAGGGGGAGTTGAAGCTTTCTTT
TRBV7-8	TRBJ2-5	NA	NA	CASSPLTGLETQYF	TGTGCCAGCAGCCCATTGACAGGCTTGGAGACCCAGTACTTC
TRBV19	TRBJ1-5	few	NA	CASSIPLGSQPQHF	TGTGCCAGTAGTATACCCCTCGGGTCCCAGCCCCAGCATTTT
TRBV10-1	TRBJ2-5	NA	NA	CARDRGPDETQYF	TGCGCCAGGGACCGGGGCCCCGACGAGACCCAGTACTTC
TRBV6-1	TRBJ1-2	NA	TRBD1	CASSARGTAYGYTF	TGTGCCAGCAGTGCTCGAGGGACAGCCTATGGCTACACCTTC
TRBV2	TRBJ1-2	NA	NA	CASSESVREWDGYTF	TGTGCCAGCAGTGAAAGTGTCAGGGAGTGGGATGGCTACACCTTC
TRBV2	TRBJ1-1	NA	NA	CASREVVNTEAFF	TGTGCCAGCAGGGAAGTAGTGAACACTGAAGCTTTCTTT
TRBV19	TRBJ2-3	NA	TRBD2	CASSLLAGELDTQYF	TGTGCCAGTTCCTTACTAGCGGGAGAATTAGATACGCAGTATTTT
TRBV7-6	TRBJ2-5	NA	NA	CASSLDLGWGQETQYF	TGTGCCAGCAGCTTAGACCTTGGCTGGGGTCAAGAGACCCAGTACTTC
TRBV28	TRBJ2-5	NA	NA	CASSLVGVRLETQYF	TGTGCCAGCAGTTTAGTGGGGGTTCGTTTAGAGACCCAGTACTTC
TRBV4-1	TRBJ2-7	NA	NA	CASTPVDSGEQYF	TGCGCCAGCACCCCGGTCGACTCGGGCGAGCAGTACTTC
TRBV27	TRBJ2-7	NA	TRBD2	CASSSGLAGGRYEQYF	TGTGCCAGCAGTTCGGGACTAGCGGGAGGGCGTTACGAGCAGTACTTC
TRBV5-6	TRBJ1-3	NA	NA	CASSLQTEAIYF	TGTGCCAGCAGCTTACAGACAGAGGCCATATATTTT
TRBV5-8	TRBJ2-7	once	TRBD1	CASSRDRAYEQYF	TGTGCCAGCAGCCGGGACAGGGCCTACGAGCAGTACTTC
TRBV13	TRBJ2-7	NA	TRBD2	CASSLRLAGGDEQYF	TGTGCCAGCAGCCTAAGACTAGCGGGAGGTGACGAGCAGTACTTC
TRBV27	TRBJ2-6	NA	NA	CASSHVWVGGANVLTF	TGTGCCAGCAGCCACGTCTGGGTCGGGGGGGCCAACGTCCTGACTTTC
TRBV7-2	TRBJ2-7	NA	NA	CASSASRATISYEQYF	TGTGCCAGCAGCGCGTCTCGGGCCACCATCTCCTACGAGCAGTACTTC